These 28 T cell receptor beta chains came from one sample sequenced in a study of blood T cell repertoires in COVID-19 (TCRdb year 2020). The method behind the library was the immunoSEQ multiplex PCR assay. Not all clones reach the TCRdb copy of this immuneACCESS table, which keeps in-frame sequences only. Checked studies attribute under half of the gap to unresolved V genes and leave the rest unexplained. This sample comprises around 100,000 clones, 80% to 90% of them detected only once. The biggest ten clones account for roughly 4.6% of the sample. The sample comprised peripheral blood. All receptors derive from a human donor in a cohort sampled during active COVID-19.

The chain combines TRBV4-2 with TRBJ2-1, with TRBD2 matching over 10 bases. The ends lost 2 bases at V and 4 bases at J; junction bases unmatched: 5. The germline V gene has CDR1 LGHNA and CDR2 YNFKEQ. CDR3 length equals 16 residues. In nucleotides, the CDR3 is TGTGCCAGCAGCCAACGGACTAGCGGAATTTACAATGAGCAGTTCTTC. Translation: CASSQRTSGIYNEQFF.

The V call is TRBV6-1, the J call TRBJ2-1, with D maybe TRBD2 (6 bases). The germline V and J ends were trimmed by 0 bases and 6 bases, with 6 bases remaining between them. Germline CDR1 is MNHNS and CDR2 is SASEGT. The CDR3 loop spans 13 amino acids. Here the CDR3 DNA reads TGTGCCAGCAGTGAAGCCGGGAGCAATGAGCAGTTCTTC. Amino acid sequence: CASSEAGSNEQFF.

The CDR3 is CASSLSGAGSPLHF. The CDR3 nucleotides read TGCGCCAGCAGCTTGTCAGGGGCAGGTTCACCCCTCCACTTT. The V and J genes are TRBV5-1 and TRBJ1-6, with D perhaps matching TRBD1 (6 bases). The CDR3 extends over 14 amino acids. CDR1 and CDR2 (germline): SGHRS, YFSETQ. The ends were cut back, 1 base at V and 9 bases at J, with 11 bases in the middle.

The chain carries TRBV11-2 and TRBJ1-3; D not certain. This CDR3 is 14 amino acids long. Germline values: CDR1 SGHAT, CDR2 FQNNGV. Trimming shortened V by 3 bases and J by 4 bases, and 10 bases separated the two germline ends. The CDR3 region is CASSFGDGGNTIYF. In DNA, the CDR3 is TGTGCCAGCAGCTTTGGAGACGGGGGAAACACCATATATTTT.

V usage is TRBV3-1 (or the pseudogene TRBV3-2) and J usage is TRBJ2-1, with 9 bases lining up with TRBD1. This CDR3 is built from 17 residues. The germline CDR1 and CDR2 sequences are LGHDT and YNNKEL (reference sequence). Trimming took 4 bases from V and 7 from J; bases not matched to a gene: 14. Here the CDR3 reads CASSPRANRGPLNEQFF. CDR3 coding DNA: TGTGCCAGCAGCCCACGAGCCAACAGGGGGCCTTTGAATGAGCAGTTCTTC.

The chain uses TRBV27 and TRBJ1-1, with 9 bases that match TRBD1. Trimming at V came to 6 bases and at J to 10 bases, leaving 6 bases not matched to a gene. This CDR3 region has 12 residues. Looked up from germline, CDR1 is MNHEY and CDR2 is SMNVEV (reference sequence). CDR3 sequence (DNA): TGTGCCAGCAGGGGACAGGGTCCTCGAGCTTTCTTT. It codes for CASRGQGPRAFF.

The chain employs TRBV6-4 and TRBJ2-3; weak D call: TRBD2 (5 bases). Deletions cut 4 bases from V and 1 base from J, with 6 bases between. The CDR3 is 13 amino acids. Germline CDR1 MRHNA, CDR2 SNTAGT. CDR3 sequence (DNA): TGTGCCAGCAGTGGTAGCGGCACAGATACGCAGTATTTT. Protein: CASSGSGTDTQYF.

This clone was seen a single time. The chain employs TRBV19 and TRBJ2-7; 7 bases are shared with TRBD1. Germline CDR1 LNHDA, CDR2 SQIVND (reference sequence). The CDR3 length is 15 residues. V was clipped by 5 bases and J by 7 bases; unmatched bases: 14. The CDR3 bases are TGTGCCAGTAGTCCCCCTGACAGGGTAGGGGGAGAGCAGTACTTC. The encoded protein is CASSPPDRVGGEQYF.

J is TRBJ1-2 and V is TRBV28; D is undetermined. Per germline, CDR1 MDHEN and CDR2 SYDVKM. The CDR3 is 13 amino acids. The ends were cut back, 8 bases at V and 4 bases at J, with 14 bases in the middle. The CDR3 sequence: CASHRPSGYGYTF. The CDR3, as DNA: TGTGCCAGCCACCGACCCTCGGGCTATGGCTACACCTTC.

The genes are TRBV6-5 and TRBJ1-2; 7 bases agree with TRBD1. The germline CDR1 and CDR2 sequences are MNHEY and SVGAGI. The V segment lost 2 bases and the J segment 0 bases; nucleotides outside the gene matches: 6. The CDR3 loop spans 16 amino acids. CDR3 sequence reads: CASSYHNRGANYGYTF. As DNA, the CDR3 is TGTGCCAGCAGTTACCATAACAGGGGAGCTAACTATGGCTACACCTTC.

This clone was observed a handful of times. This sequence joins TRBV24-1 and TRBJ2-1; 12 bases align to TRBD2. Germline CDR1 KGHDR, CDR2 SFDVKD. This CDR3 has 16 residues. The junction had 6 bases not matched to a gene; V was cut back by 3 bases and J by 7 bases. The CDR3 is CATSDPSGRAGNEQFF. The CDR3 nucleotides read TGTGCCACCAGTGATCCTAGCGGGAGGGCCGGGAATGAGCAGTTCTTC.

V usage is TRBV6-5 and J usage is TRBJ2-7; maybe TRBD2 (6 bases). This CDR3 is 13 amino acids long. V dropped 7 bases and J dropped 4 bases, with 14 bases sitting between them. Germline values: CDR1 MNHEY, CDR2 SVGAGI. CDR3 protein: CASKRLGKYEQYF. The CDR3 nucleotides read TGTGCCAGCAAGAGACTAGGGAAATACGAGCAGTACTTC.

V is TRBV5-6 and J is TRBJ1-6; D remains unclear. This CDR3 comprises 15 residues. V lost 3 bases to trimming and J lost 3 bases, with 10 bases between them. Germline CDR1 is SGHDT and CDR2 is YYEEEE. CDR3 DNA sequence: TGTGCCAGCAGCTCTCGGGTCCTCTATAATTCACCCCTCCACTTT. Translated: CASSSRVLYNSPLHF. Full variable domain (rest looked up from reference TRBV5-6 and TRBJ1-6): DAGVTQSPTHLIKTRGQQVTLRCSPKSGHDTVSWYQQALGQGPQFIFQYYEEEERQRGNFPDRFSGHQFPNYSSELNVNALLLGDSALYLCASSSRVLYNSPLHFGNGTRLTVT.

The chain carries TRBV5-1 and TRBJ1-1; D possibly corresponds to TRBD1 (6 bases). The germline V gene has CDR1 SGHRS and CDR2 YFSETQ. V lost 1 base and J 3 bases, leaving 13 bases between the germline ends. The CDR3 contains 15 residues. The CDR3 region is CASSLSDGQYTEAFF. In DNA, the CDR3 is TGCGCCAGCAGCTTGTCGGACGGACAGTACACTGAAGCTTTCTTT.

This chain joins TRBV6-5 and TRBJ1-2; D is unclear. V dropped 6 bases and J dropped 4 bases, with 12 bases sitting between them. CDR3 length: 13 residues. Germline CDR1 reads MNHEY; CDR2 reads SVGAGI. Here the CDR3 reads CASSPFSGYGYTF. For the CDR3, the DNA is TGTGCCAGCAGCCCCTTCTCCGGCTATGGCTACACCTTC.

This chain uses TRBV7-9 with TRBJ2-7, with a tentative D call TRBD2 (6 bases). V was cut by 1 base and J by 4 bases, with 17 bases left in between. Germline V gene data show CDR1 as SEHNR and CDR2 as FQNEAQ (reference sequence). There are 16 residues in the CDR3. CDR3 sequence: CASSLGFNLGGYEQYF. In nucleotides, the CDR3 is TGTGCCAGCAGCTTAGGGTTTAATTTGGGGGGATACGAGCAGTACTTC.

The chain carries TRBV2 and TRBJ2-7; 9 bases match TRBD1. Trimming at V came to 5 bases and at J to 6 bases, leaving 8 bases not matched to a gene. CDR3 length: 14 amino acids. Germline CDR1 and CDR2: SNHLY and FYNNEI. The CDR3 loop reads CASSTGTGTGEQYF. CDR3 nucleotides: TGTGCCAGCAGTACCGGGACAGGGACTGGCGAGCAGTACTTC. Full variable domain (missing parts from reference TRBV2 and TRBJ2-7): EPEVTQTPSHQVTQMGQEVILRCVPISNHLYFYWYRQILGQKVEFLVSFYNNEISEKSEIFDDQFSVERPDGSNFTLKIRSTKLEDSAMYFCASSTGTGTGEQYFGPGTRLTVT.

The chain has TRBV5-1 and TRBJ2-3, with a weak D call TRBD2 (5 bases). CDR3 length: 14 amino acids. V was trimmed by 4 bases and J by 3 bases, leaving 12 bases between them. From germline, CDR1 is SGHRS and CDR2 YFSETQ. The CDR3 coding sequence is TGCGCCAGCAGCCGTCAGGACTCTACAGATACGCAGTATTTT. This sequence encodes CASSRQDSTDTQYF.

The chain uses TRBV24-1 and TRBJ2-3, with a weak D call TRBD1 (5 bases). Germline CDR1 and CDR2: KGHDR and SFDVKD. With 0 bases removed from V and 5 bases from J, the gap between germline ends came to 20 bases. The CDR3 is 18 amino acids. Written as DNA, the CDR3 is TGTGCCACCAGTGATTTGCAGCGTGGGGCAGGGTTGGGAGATACGCAGTATTTT. Encoded protein: CATSDLQRGAGLGDTQYF.

J is TRBJ2-3 and V is TRBV7-8, with D perhaps TRBD2 (6 bases). V gave up 0 bases and J gave up 4 bases, with 14 bases separating them. CDR3 length: 16 amino acids. Germline-derived CDR1 and CDR2 are SGHVS and FQNEAQ. The CDR3 bases are TGTGCCAGCAGCTTAGCAAGACTAGTGGTCGCAGATACGCAGTATTTT. Protein product: CASSLARLVVADTQYF. Filled out from reference TRBV7-8 and TRBJ2-3, the complete variable domain reads GAGVSQSPRYKVAKRGQDVALRCDPISGHVSLFWYQQALGQGPEFLTYFQNEAQLDKSGLPSDRFFAERPEGSVSTLKIQRTQQEDSAVYLCASSLARLVVADTQYFGPGTRLTVL.

The chain recombines TRBV12-3 or TRBV12-4 with TRBJ1-1; 8 bases line up with TRBD1. V trimming: 1 base; J trimming: 7 bases; junction bases outside the gene matches: 2. The CDR3 is 13 amino acids. In nucleotides, the CDR3 is TGTGCCAGCAGTTTAGTCGGACAGGGTGAAGCTTTCTTT. Amino acids: CASSLVGQGEAFF.

The J gene is TRBJ2-5, the V gene TRBV21-1; the table's D call of TRBD2 was not tested on the DNA. TRBV21-1 is given as a pseudogene. The CDR3 totals 12 residues. The CDR3 sequence is CASICAWETQYF. The CDR3 DNA reads as TGTGCCAGCATTTGCGCTTGGGAGACCCAGTACTTC.

The V gene is TRBV6-5, the J gene TRBJ1-1; tentatively, D is TRBD1 (5 bases). Trimming stripped 6 bases from V and 0 bases from J, with 8 bases between. Germline V CDR1 and CDR2: MNHEY, SVGAGI. The CDR3 is 13 amino acids. CDR3 DNA sequence: TGTGCCAGCAGATGGGACTTGAACACTGAAGCTTTCTTT. It codes for CASRWDLNTEAFF.

The genes are TRBV7-9 and TRBJ1-4; 11 nucleotides line up with TRBD1. The CDR3 runs 17 residues. Germline V gene sequence: CDR1 SEHNR, CDR2 FQNEAQ (reference sequence). The junction had 8 bases not matched to a gene; V was cut back by 5 bases and J by 3 bases. The CDR3 spells CASSPGQGAGANEKLFF. CDR3 in DNA: TGTGCCAGCAGCCCAGGACAGGGGGCCGGTGCTAATGAAAAACTGTTTTTT.

This clone was detected only once. This chain joins TRBV28 and TRBJ1-1, with TRBD1 as a possible D gene (5 bases). The CDR3 runs 14 residues. Per the germline V gene, CDR1 is MDHEN and CDR2 is SYDVKM. Deletions cut 7 bases from V and 2 bases from J, with 14 bases between. DNA for the CDR3: TGTGCCAGCAACCCCGACAGTTCAAACACTGAAGCTTTCTTT. It encodes CASNPDSSNTEAFF.

V usage is TRBV19 and J usage is TRBJ1-6, with 9 bases aligning to TRBD1. Germline V gene data show CDR1 as LNHDA and CDR2 as SQIVND (reference sequence). The CDR3 totals 15 residues. The V segment lost 4 bases and the J segment 8 bases; nucleotides outside the gene matches: 6. In DNA, the CDR3 is TGTGCCAGTAGTACCTCGGGACAGGGTTATTCACCCCTCCACTTT. The encoded protein is CASSTSGQGYSPLHF.

This clone showed up just once. The chain links TRBV6-5 to TRBJ2-1; maybe TRBD1 (6 bases). This CDR3 comprises 15 residues. Trimming stripped 6 bases from V and 0 bases from J, with 12 bases between. Per germline, CDR1 MNHEY and CDR2 SVGAGI. The CDR3 bases are TGTGCCAGCAGCCAGGACAGACGCTCCTACAATGAGCAGTTCTTC. Amino acids: CASSQDRRSYNEQFF.

This chain links TRBV4-2 with TRBJ2-7; TRBD1 matches at 8 bases. V was pared by 0 bases and J by 2 bases, with 9 bases of the junction left unmatched. CDR1 LGHNA and CDR2 YNFKEQ come from the germline V gene. This CDR3 region has 17 residues. CDR3 protein: CASSQDVQGAGPYEQYF. The CDR3 DNA sequence: TGTGCCAGCAGCCAAGATGTCCAGGGGGCTGGCCCCTACGAGCAGTACTTC.